These 31 T cell receptor beta chains share one sample of origin, sequenced in a study of blood T cell repertoires in COVID-19. The repertoire was sequenced with immunoSEQ multiplex PCR; TCRdb's copy has only in-frame clones and lacks some. The sample lists a few hundred thousand clones, about nine tenths seen once, with 2.5% to 3.5% in the top ten. The sample consisted of peripheral blood. Receptors were obtained from a woman in her twenties or thirties with active or convalescent COVID-19.

CDR3 in amino acids: CASSQGASYSGNTIYF. The CDR3 DNA follows: TGCGCCAGCTCGCAGGGGGCATCGTACTCTGGAAACACCATATATTTT. V and J are TRBV5-1 and TRBJ1-3, with TRBD1 matching over 8 bases. J gave up 0 bases and V 7 bases, and 9 bases lay outside the gene matches. This CDR3 contains 16 residues. Germline CDR1 is SGHRS and CDR2 is YFSETQ.

The CDR3 sequence is CASSLEGPTYNEQFF. CDR3 nucleotide sequence: TGTGCCAGCAGCTTGGAGGGCCCCACCTACAATGAGCAGTTCTTC. The chain uses TRBV13 and TRBJ2-1; D is perhaps TRBD2 (6 bases). CDR3 length: 15 amino acids. Germline assignment: CDR1 PRHDT and CDR2 FYEKMQ (reference sequence). V lost 3 bases and J lost 2, with 11 bases in between.

J is TRBJ1-2 and V is TRBV5-5; D is unresolved. Germline V gives CDR1 SGHKS, CDR2 YYEKEE (reference sequence). The V gene lost 2 bases and the J gene lost 8 bases, with 10 bases spanning the gap. The CDR3 extends over 12 amino acids. CDR3 sequence reads: CASSFVGKGYTF. The CDR3 DNA follows: TGTGCCAGCAGCTTTGTCGGGAAGGGCTACACCTTC.

The chain employs TRBV7-2 and TRBJ1-6; the D is unclear. The germline CDR1 and CDR2 sequences are SGHTA and FQGNSA. CDR3 size: 16 residues. V lost 7 bases to trimming and J lost 9 bases, with 22 bases between them. CDR3 sequence: CASTPRERVERSPLHF. CDR3 nucleotide sequence: TGTGCCAGCACCCCGAGAGAGAGGGTCGAACGTTCACCCCTCCACTTT.

This sequence joins TRBV3-1 (or the pseudogene TRBV3-2) and TRBJ1-3; 8 nucleotides match TRBD1. This CDR3 is built from 17 residues. Germline assignment: CDR1 LGHDT and CDR2 YNNKEL (reference sequence). The V and J ends lost 0 bases and 6 bases, in that order; junction bases with no gene match: 10. The CDR3 is CASSQDNRGFTENTIYF. As DNA, the CDR3 is TGTGCCAGCAGCCAAGATAACAGGGGGTTTACTGAAAACACCATATATTTT.

The chain couples TRBV15 to TRBJ2-1; 9 bases match TRBD2. Unmatched junction bases numbered 6, after V lost 0 bases and J lost 6 bases. This CDR3 is built from 16 residues. Looked up from germline, CDR1 is LNHNV and CDR2 is YYDKDF (reference sequence). The CDR3 DNA reads TGTGCCACCAGCAGAGATAGGCGGGGGGGCAGCAATGAGCAGTTCTTC. Amino acid sequence: CATSRDRRGGSNEQFF.

DNA for the CDR3: TGTGCCTGGAGCGGGCCCGGGACAGGGCTGTATCAGCCCCAGCATTTT. Protein sequence: CAWSGPGTGLYQPQHF. This chain joins TRBV30 and TRBJ1-5; 9 nucleotides line up with TRBD1. The CDR3 totals 16 residues. Germline CDR1 and CDR2: GTSNPN and SVGIG (reference sequence). V shed 3 bases and J 5 bases; nucleotides not matched to a gene: 11. The variable domain in full, with the rest retrieved from reference TRBV30 and TRBJ1-5, is SQTIHQWPATLVQPVGSPLSLECTVEGTSNPNLYWYRQAAGRGLQLLFYSVGIGQISSEVPQNLSASRPQDRQFILSSKKLLLSDSGFYLCAWSGPGTGLYQPQHFGDGTRLSIL.

The chain recombines TRBV28 with TRBJ1-3, with 7 positions matching TRBD1. From germline, CDR1 is MDHEN and CDR2 SYDVKM. The CDR3 extends over 16 amino acids. V was pared by 4 bases and J by 0 bases, with 6 bases of the junction left unmatched. CDR3 residues: CASSSPRGDSGNTIYF. The CDR3 coding sequence is TGTGCCAGCAGTTCACCCAGGGGGGACTCTGGAAACACCATATATTTT.

This clone was found once. This rearrangement joins TRBV6-2 or TRBV6-3 to TRBJ2-7; 8 nucleotides line up with TRBD1. The germline V gene has CDR1 MNHEY and CDR2 SVGEGT. The CDR3 runs to 12 residues. Trimming cost V 5 bases and J 5 bases; bases outside gene matches: 2. The CDR3 region is CASSGQGHEQYF. The CDR3 DNA follows: TGTGCCAGCAGTGGACAGGGCCACGAGCAGTACTTC.

As for this clone: One end of the junction does not line up with germline, which may come from a read error. This chain links TRBV7-9 with TRBJ2-2; no reliable D call. The germline V gene encodes CDR1 SEHNR and CDR2 FQNEAQ (reference sequence). The CDR3 has 13 residues. The CDR3 DNA reads TGTGCCAGCAGCTTAGGTAACAACGGGGAGCTGTTTTTT. Translated, it gives CASSLGNNGELFF. The full variable domain, rest sourced from reference TRBV7-9 and TRBJ2-2, is DTGVSQNPRHKITKRGQNVTFRCDPISEHNRLYWYRQTLGQGPEFLTYFQNEAQLEKSRLLSDRFSAERPKGSFSTLEIQRTEQGDSAMYLCASSLGNNGELFFGEGSRLTVL.

J is TRBJ2-4 and V is TRBV4-2; 9 nucleotides align to TRBD1. The CDR3 is 16 residues long. V was pared by 0 bases and J by 1 base, with 1 base of the junction left unmatched. Germline lookup yields CDR1 LGHNA and CDR2 YNFKEQ. Here the CDR3 reads CASSQEGTGAKNIQYF. The CDR3 DNA sequence: TGTGCCAGCAGCCAAGAAGGGACAGGGGCCAAAAACATTCAGTACTTC.

The V call is TRBV3-1 (or the pseudogene TRBV3-2), the J call TRBJ1-2, with TRBD1 matching 7 bases. Germline CDR1 and CDR2: LGHDT and YNNKEL (reference sequence). J lost 8 bases, V lost 0 bases, and 6 bases had no gene match. There are 14 residues in the CDR3. The CDR3, as DNA: TGTGCCAGCAGCCAAGATAGGGGGCGGCAGGGCTACACCTTC. This gives the protein CASSQDRGRQGYTF.

The chain uses TRBV27 and TRBJ2-5; 11 bases fit TRBD2. CDR1 MNHEY and CDR2 SMNVEV come from the germline V gene (reference sequence). Trimming took 6 bases from V and 3 from J; bases not matched to a gene: 3. The CDR3 has 14 residues. The CDR3 region is CASSRLAGKETQYF. The CDR3, as DNA: TGTGCCAGCAGCCGACTAGCGGGGAAAGAGACCCAGTACTTC.

CDR3 sequence (DNA): TGCAGCGTTTCGGGGTTCTACCTGGAGCAGTTCTTC. Protein sequence: CSVSGFYLEQFF. The genes are TRBV29-1 and TRBJ2-1; TRBD2 might be the D (5 bases). Germline-derived CDR1 and CDR2 are SQVTM and ANQGSEA. CDR3 size: 12 residues. V lost 5 bases to trimming and J lost 10 bases, with 15 bases between them.

The chain links TRBV6-2 or TRBV6-3 to TRBJ2-7, with TRBD2 matching 10 bases. Trimming at V came to 6 bases and at J to 2 bases, leaving 4 bases not matched to a gene. The V gene's germline CDR1 is MNHEY and CDR2 SVGEGT. There are 14 residues in the CDR3. CDR3 nucleotide sequence: TGTGCCAGCAGCCGTCTAGCGGGGGCCTACGAGCAGTACTTC. It yields the protein CASSRLAGAYEQYF.

The chain links TRBV20-1 to TRBJ1-1; TRBD1 might be the D (5 bases). The CDR3 contains 13 residues. Germline V gives CDR1 DFQATT, CDR2 SNEGSKA (reference sequence). Trimming pared 6 bases from V and 0 bases from J, leaving 11 bases between. CDR3: CSASQGMNTEAFF. CDR3 DNA: TGCAGTGCGAGTCAGGGCATGAACACTGAAGCTTTCTTT.

The chain employs TRBV25-1 and TRBJ2-5; D is possibly TRBD2 (6 bases). The V gene lost 2 bases and the J gene lost 4 bases, with 17 bases spanning the gap. The CDR3 length is 16 residues. Germline CDR1 MGHDK, CDR2 SYGVNS. In nucleotides, the CDR3 is TGTGCCAGCAGTGAAGAAGGGTTCAGCGGGCTAGAGACCCAGTACTTC. Translation gives CASSEEGFSGLETQYF. Using reference TRBV25-1 and TRBJ2-5 for the parts outside the CDR3, the full variable domain is EADIYQTPRYLVIGTGKKITLECSQTMGHDKMYWYQQDPGMELHLIHYSYGVNSTEKGDLSSESTVSRIRTEHFPLTLESARPSHTSQYLCASSEEGFSGLETQYFGPGTRLLVL.

This chain joins TRBV30 and TRBJ2-5, with a possible D match to TRBD2 (6 bases). CDR1 and CDR2 (germline): GTSNPN, SVGIG (reference sequence). V lost 4 bases and J 4 bases, leaving 10 bases between the germline ends. The CDR3 loop spans 12 amino acids. The CDR3 sequence is CAWTPGGETQYF. Written as DNA, the CDR3 is TGTGCCTGGACGCCCGGGGGAGAGACCCAGTACTTC.

V is TRBV7-2 and J is TRBJ1-4; D gene ambiguous. This CDR3 spans 15 amino acids. Germline V CDR1 and CDR2: SGHTA, FQGNSA. V gave up 6 bases and J gave up 0 bases, with 11 bases separating them. DNA of the CDR3: TGTGCCAGCAGTTCCCTCCCTGCAACTAATGAAAAACTGTTTTTT. Amino acids: CASSSLPATNEKLFF.

This clone was detected only once. This chain joins TRBV27 and TRBJ1-2; 7 positions match TRBD1. The germline V gene encodes CDR1 MNHEY and CDR2 SMNVEV (reference sequence). CDR3 length: 13 amino acids. The junction had 4 bases not matched to a gene; V was cut back by 2 bases and J by 7 bases. CDR3 DNA: TGTGCCAGCAGTTTACAGGGGGTGGGTGGCTACACCTTC. Amino acid sequence: CASSLQGVGGYTF.

This chain joins TRBV18 and TRBJ2-5; 9 bases match TRBD1. This CDR3 contains 15 residues. The germline V gene encodes CDR1 KGHSH and CDR2 LQKENI. Trimming cost V 4 bases and J 4 bases; bases outside gene matches: 7. The CDR3 DNA is TGTGCCAGCTCACTGGACAGGGGATTAATAGAGACCCAGTACTTC. As protein: CASSLDRGLIETQYF.

This chain joins TRBV6-2 or TRBV6-3 and TRBJ1-1; weak D call: TRBD1 (6 bases). The germline V gene encodes CDR1 MNHEY and CDR2 SVGEGT. V lost 2 bases and J 0 bases, leaving 10 bases between the germline ends. The CDR3 loop spans 15 amino acids. The CDR3 protein is CASSYTGSMNTEAFF. In nucleotides, the CDR3 is TGTGCCAGCAGTTACACAGGGTCTATGAACACTGAAGCTTTCTTT.

This clone has a handful of counts. The chain carries TRBV12-5 and TRBJ1-1; tentative D call: TRBD1 (5 bases). Trimming removed 5 bases from V and 4 bases from J, with 17 bases in between. The CDR3 consists of 15 residues. Germline-derived CDR1 and CDR2 are LGHNT and FRNRAP. CDR3 nucleotide sequence: TGTGCTAGTGGTCTGGGGACTGTTGGGATCACTGAAGCTTTCTTT. Protein: CASGLGTVGITEAFF.

The gene calls are TRBV19 and TRBJ1-2, with D possibly being TRBD1 (5 bases). Germline values: CDR1 LNHDA, CDR2 SQIVND (reference sequence). The length of the CDR3 is 14 residues. Between the trimmed V and J ends, which lost 2 bases and 8 bases, there was a span of 15 bases. CDR3 region: CASSISTVYRGYTF. The CDR3 nucleotides are TGTGCCAGTAGTATATCGACAGTATATAGGGGCTACACCTTC.

This clone occurred once. The chain is built from TRBV30 and TRBJ2-3; D might be TRBD2 (6 bases). CDR3 length: 15 amino acids. The ends were cut back, 2 bases at V and 5 bases at J, with 17 bases in the middle. Germline V gives CDR1 GTSNPN, CDR2 SVGIG (reference sequence). The CDR3, as DNA: TGTGCCTGGAGTACCGGGGGTTTTAGTGGAGATACGCAGTATTTT. Its protein product is CAWSTGGFSGDTQYF.

The chain recombines TRBV19 with TRBJ1-5, with TRBD1 matching 11 bases. The CDR3 runs 16 residues. Trimming cost V 7 bases and J 5 bases; bases outside gene matches: 10. Germline CDR1 is LNHDA and CDR2 is SQIVND (reference sequence). The CDR3 DNA is TGTGCCAGTACCCCCTCCCGGGACAGGGGGGATCAGCCCCAGCATTTT. Translating gives CASTPSRDRGDQPQHF. The variable domain in full, completed from reference TRBV19 and TRBJ1-5, reads DGGITQSPKYLFRKEGQNVTLSCEQNLNHDAMYWYRQDPGQGLRLIYYSQIVNDFQKGDIAEGYSVSREKKESFPLTVTSAQKNPTAFYLCASTPSRDRGDQPQHFGDGTRLSIL.

This clone was seen just once. This chain connects TRBV5-4 to TRBJ2-7; 9 nucleotides align to TRBD1. The ends lost 0 bases at V and 2 bases at J; junction bases unmatched: 3. The CDR3 spans 15 residues. Germline-derived CDR1 and CDR2 are SGHNT and YYREEE (reference sequence). The CDR3 sequence is CASSLVGQGPYEQYF. CDR3 nucleotides: TGTGCCAGCAGCTTGGTTGGACAGGGGCCCTACGAGCAGTACTTC.

The gene calls are TRBV4-2 and TRBJ2-3; D possibly corresponds to TRBD1 (5 bases). Trimming stripped 0 bases from V and 5 bases from J, with 12 bases between. Germline loops: CDR1 LGHNA, CDR2 YNFKEQ. The CDR3 spans 15 residues. As DNA, the CDR3 is TGTGCCAGCAGCCAAGAGGGCGAAAGGGGAGATACGCAGTATTTT. Protein sequence: CASSQEGERGDTQYF.

V and J are TRBV27 and TRBJ1-5; 7 nucleotides align to TRBD1. Germline CDR1 MNHEY, CDR2 SMNVEV (reference sequence). Trimming removed 7 bases from V and 0 bases from J; junction bases left unmatched: 9. The CDR3 runs to 16 residues. Here the CDR3 reads CASKPSGTVSNQPQHF. The DNA for the CDR3 is TGTGCCAGCAAACCAAGTGGGACAGTTAGCAATCAGCCCCAGCATTTT.

The CDR3 protein is CASSAPVLAGAVSKQETQYF. The CDR3 DNA reads as TGTGCCAGCAGCGCCCCGGTGCTAGCGGGGGCCGTGAGTAAGCAAGAGACCCAGTACTTC. V is TRBV6-4 and J is TRBJ2-5; TRBD2 matches at 10 bases. The CDR3 is made up of 20 amino acids. The ends lost 6 bases at V and 2 bases at J; junction bases unmatched: 21. CDR1 MRHNA and CDR2 SNTAGT come from the germline V gene.

This sequence joins TRBV3-1 (or the pseudogene TRBV3-2) and TRBJ2-1; no definite D call. Trimming took off 4 bases at V and 0 bases at J, with 10 bases between the two ends. This CDR3 region has 15 residues. Germline V gene lookup returns CDR1 LGHDT and CDR2 YNNKEL (reference sequence). Written as DNA, the CDR3 is TGTGCCAGCAGCCGTCCTCCACACTCCTACAATGAGCAGTTCTTC. It yields the protein CASSRPPHSYNEQFF.